Described below is a single T cell receptor beta chain sequence and its context. At one of its ends the junction is not consistent with the germline gene, which may arise from a read error. The sample is drawn from a study of blood T cell repertoires in COVID-19. Study overall: The origin of the acute and convalescent COVID-19 samples was the United States, Italy and Spain. Nucleic acid was either cDNA or gDNA, and it came from T cells, B-cell-depleted T cells, or PBMCs.

In germline, CDR1 is MNHEY, CDR2 SMNVEV (reference sequence). This CDR3 contains 17 residues. Authors' analysis steps: By means of reference gene primer amplification, nucleated cell counts were estimated. The method was immunoSEQ multiplex PCR; TCRdb's version includes in-frame clones alone and lacks a portion of them. Clone size and the V and J calls come from that table; the DNA yielded D and trimming. This table has about 250,000 clones, approximately 89% appearing once. This chain joins TRBV27 and TRBJ2-1; 7 nucleotides match TRBD1. The receptor was isolated from a woman aged 55 to 70 who had recovered from COVID-19. Sequencing used peripheral blood. The CDR3 coding sequence is TGTGCCTGCAGTCGATTTCTTGACAGGGTCTCCTACAATGAGCAGTTCTTC. Residues: CACSRFLDRVSYNEQFF.